The 19 T cell receptor beta chains below all came from one sample that was sequenced in a study of blood T cell repertoires in COVID-19. The protocol was immunoSEQ multiplex PCR, while the TCRdb copy is restricted to in-frame clones and leaves out a portion. This table has 200,000 or so clones, around four fifths appearing once. The sample comprised peripheral blood. These receptors originate from a man aged 25 to 40 with active or convalescent COVID-19.

V gene TRBV5-6 combines with J gene TRBJ2-3, with TRBD1 matching over 11 bases. CDR1 is SGHDT and CDR2 is YYEEEE in the germline V gene. The CDR3 is 17 amino acids. Losses at the gene ends were 4 bases for V and 1 base for J; bases not matched to a gene: 8. The CDR3 spells CASSRDRGSVGTDTQYF. The CDR3 DNA reads TGTGCCAGCAGCCGGGACAGGGGGTCGGTGGGCACAGATACGCAGTATTTT.

The rearrangement uses TRBV5-4 and TRBJ1-3; no reliable D call. The CDR3 extends over 15 amino acids. V was shortened by 0 bases and J by 7 bases, with 14 bases between the two germline ends. Germline CDR1 and CDR2: SGHNT and YYREEE (reference sequence). CDR3 coding DNA: TGTGCCAGCAGCTTGGGCCAGGAAGGTCGGAACACCATATATTTT. This gives the protein CASSLGQEGRNTIYF.

This sequence joins TRBV18 and TRBJ2-1, with 12 bases identical to TRBD2. Unmatched junction bases numbered 3, after V lost 0 bases and J lost 9 bases. The V gene's germline CDR1 is KGHSH and CDR2 LQKENI. The CDR3 runs 15 residues. This CDR3 is CASSPPSLAGGEQFF. DNA of the CDR3: TGTGCCAGCTCACCACCCTCACTAGCGGGGGGTGAGCAGTTCTTC.

CDR3 region: CASSYPRGGGYEQYF. The CDR3 region has the DNA TGTGCCAGCAGTTACCCACGGGGAGGTGGTTACGAGCAGTACTTC. This sequence joins TRBV6-5 and TRBJ2-7; maybe TRBD2 (6 bases). V lost 2 bases and J lost 4, with 15 bases in between. In germline, CDR1 is MNHEY, CDR2 SVGAGI. The CDR3 runs to 15 residues.

This sequence joins TRBV2 and TRBJ2-7; TRBD1 is a possible D gene (6 bases). The CDR3 has 14 amino acids. Germline lookup yields CDR1 SNHLY and CDR2 FYNNEI. The V and J ends lost 0 bases and 4 bases respectively, with 10 bases between them. In nucleotides, the CDR3 is TGTGCCAGCAGTGAAGCCCGGACAGTTTACGAGCAGTACTTC. It translates to CASSEARTVYEQYF.

The chain has TRBV10-3 and TRBJ2-7, with TRBD2 matching over 12 bases. Unmatched junction bases numbered 3, after V lost 5 bases and J lost 4 bases. The CDR3 runs 14 residues. Germline V gene sequence: CDR1 ENHRY, CDR2 SYGVKD. The CDR3 is CAISLTSGSYEQYF. CDR3 DNA sequence: TGTGCCATCAGTTTGACTAGCGGGAGTTACGAGCAGTACTTC.

A word on this clone: In the same sample, other DNA sequences code for this CDR3. J is TRBJ2-7 and V is TRBV11-3; 8 bases map to TRBD1. Germline values: CDR1 SGHNT, CDR2 YENEEA. The CDR3 sequence is 13 residues long. Trimming cost V 5 bases and J 2 bases; bases outside gene matches: 2. CDR3 amino acids: CASSPQGAYEQYF. CDR3 coding DNA: TGTGCCAGCAGCCCACAGGGGGCCTACGAGCAGTACTTC.

V is TRBV18 and J is TRBJ2-1; 9 bases are a match to TRBD1. The germline V gene has CDR1 KGHSH and CDR2 LQKENI. The CDR3 covers 15 residues. J was trimmed by 6 bases and V by 0 bases; bases with no gene match: 3. The CDR3 is CASSPPVGQGNEQFF. CDR3 nucleotide sequence: TGTGCCAGCTCACCACCGGTGGGACAGGGCAATGAGCAGTTCTTC.

In DNA, the CDR3 is TGCGCCAGCAGCCCGGGATCCTACAATGAGCAGTTCTTC. Its protein product is CASSPGSYNEQFF. This chain connects TRBV4-1 to TRBJ2-1; D perhaps matches TRBD2 (5 bases). Deletions cut 4 bases from V and 1 base from J, with 5 bases between. The CDR3 runs 13 residues. CDR1 MGHRA and CDR2 YSYEKL come from the germline V gene.

The chain combines TRBV4-3 with TRBJ1-2, with 9 positions matching TRBD1. The CDR3 is made up of 16 amino acids. V lost 1 base, J lost 5 bases, and 8 bases stayed unmatched. Germline lookup yields CDR1 LGHNA and CDR2 YSLEER. CDR3 DNA sequence: TGCGCCAGCAGCCAAGCCTCACAGGGGGCCCTATATGGCTACACCTTC. As protein: CASSQASQGALYGYTF.

This chain's CDR3 is CASSTSLDRGRLRGDQPQHF. The CDR3 bases are TGTGCCAGCAGTACTAGCCTGGACAGGGGGCGACTAAGGGGGGATCAGCCCCAGCATTTT. V gene TRBV2 combines with J gene TRBJ1-5, with TRBD1 identical over 11 bases. The CDR3 length is 20 residues. Germline lookup yields CDR1 SNHLY and CDR2 FYNNEI. V shed 5 bases, J shed 5 bases, and the junction held 20 bases outside the gene matches.

The chain combines TRBV10-1 with TRBJ2-2, with 7 bases lining up with TRBD2. Germline loops: CDR1 WNHNN, CDR2 SYGVQD (reference sequence). Trimming cost V 8 bases and J 7 bases; bases outside gene matches: 10. The CDR3 spans 14 residues. For the CDR3, the DNA is TGCGCCAGCTCCCGAGCGGGGAATGGCGGGGAGCTGTTTTTT. It specifies CASSRAGNGGELFF.

The chain carries TRBV6-4 and TRBJ2-3, with D maybe TRBD2 (5 bases). Trimming stripped 0 bases from V and 0 bases from J, with 7 bases between. The CDR3 spans 15 residues. Germline V CDR1 and CDR2: MRHNA, SNTAGT. The CDR3 DNA reads as TGTGCCAGCAGTGACTCGGGAGCTAGCACAGATACGCAGTATTTT. Encoded protein: CASSDSGASTDTQYF.

The chain joins TRBV4-1 to TRBJ1-2; tentative D call: TRBD1 (5 bases). Per germline, CDR1 MGHRA and CDR2 YSYEKL. Trimming pared 1 base from V and 4 bases from J, leaving 19 bases between. The length of the CDR3 is 17 residues. The CDR3 loop reads CASSQGGGKAPAYGYTF. Here the CDR3 DNA reads TGCGCCAGCAGCCAAGGGGGGGGGAAGGCCCCGGCCTATGGCTACACCTTC.

The chain carries TRBV6-5 and TRBJ1-3; TRBD1 aligns across 9 bases. V dropped 6 bases and J dropped 3; count of bases not matched to a gene: 3. The CDR3 loop spans 14 amino acids. CDR1 is MNHEY and CDR2 is SVGAGI in the germline V gene. CDR3 in DNA: TGTGCCAGCAGCCGGGACAGGGATGGAAACACCATATATTTT. It yields the protein CASSRDRDGNTIYF.

The chain links TRBV5-4 to TRBJ2-5, with 7 bases identical to TRBD2. CDR3 length: 14 residues. The V segment lost 5 bases and the J segment 3 bases; nucleotides outside the gene matches: 7. Germline CDR1 and CDR2: SGHNT and YYREEE (reference sequence). CDR3 region: CASRFMGGEETQYF. The CDR3 nucleotides are TGTGCCAGCAGGTTTATGGGGGGGGAAGAGACCCAGTACTTC.

The gene calls are TRBV6-5 and TRBJ2-1; 7 bases agree with TRBD1. The V gene end was trimmed by 6 bases and the J gene end by 4 bases; junction bases not matched to a gene: 9. Germline CDR1 is MNHEY and CDR2 is SVGAGI. CDR3 length: 15 residues. CDR3 sequence reads: CASRGDSTLYNEQFF. The CDR3 region has the DNA TGTGCCAGCAGGGGGGACAGTACGTTATACAATGAGCAGTTCTTC.

V gene TRBV6-1 combines with J gene TRBJ1-5; 9 positions agree with TRBD1. Germline CDR1 MNHNS, CDR2 SASEGT. After removal of 2 bases from V and 6 bases from J, the junction contained 2 bases not matched to a gene. The CDR3 is 14 residues long. The CDR3 region is CASSETTGGQPQHF. The CDR3, as DNA: TGTGCCAGCAGTGAAACGACAGGGGGTCAGCCCCAGCATTTT.

A few counts support this clone. The V and J genes are TRBV3-1 (or the pseudogene TRBV3-2) and TRBJ1-3, with a weak D call TRBD1 (5 bases). The CDR3 is 16 residues long. The germline CDR1 and CDR2 sequences are LGHDT and YNNKEL (reference sequence). The V and J ends lost 3 bases and 2 bases respectively, with 14 bases between them. For the CDR3, the DNA is TGTGCCAGCAGCCAGCGAAAGGGGCCCGCTGGAAACACCATATATTTT. Amino acids: CASSQRKGPAGNTIYF.